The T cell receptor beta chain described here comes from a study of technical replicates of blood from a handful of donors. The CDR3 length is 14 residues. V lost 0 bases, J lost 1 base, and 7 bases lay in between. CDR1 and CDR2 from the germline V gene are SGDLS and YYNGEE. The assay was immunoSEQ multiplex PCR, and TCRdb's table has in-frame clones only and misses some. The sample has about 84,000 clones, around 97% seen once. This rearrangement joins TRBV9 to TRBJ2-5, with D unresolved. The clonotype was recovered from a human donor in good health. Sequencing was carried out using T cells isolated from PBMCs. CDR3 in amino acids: CASSVGRSQETQYF. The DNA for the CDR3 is TGTGCCAGCAGCGTAGGGCGGTCCCAAGAGACCCAGTACTTC.